One and the same sample provided the 4 T cell receptor beta chains below, sequenced in a study of shared clonotypes between healthy human individuals. Method: immunoSEQ multiplex PCR; TCRdb's copy keeps in-frame clones and lacks some. The data hold almost 750,000 clones, with around 77% observed a single time. The specimen sequenced was memory CD4+ T cells sorted from blood. Indicated subset: CD45RA-negative fraction. All receptors derive from a woman aged 25 to 39 in good health.

J is TRBJ2-4 and V is TRBV2; a possible D gene is TRBD2 (5 bases). The CDR3 is 14 amino acids. V lost 4 bases to trimming and J lost 8 bases, with 15 bases between them. Germline V gives CDR1 SNHLY, CDR2 FYNNEI. The CDR3 sequence is CASSVVARRDIQYF. DNA for the CDR3: TGTGCCAGCAGTGTGGTGGCCCGGCGGGACATTCAGTACTTC.

The genes are TRBV28 and TRBJ1-2; 9 bases agree with TRBD1. The junction had 6 bases not matched to a gene; V was cut back by 5 bases and J by 8 bases. Germline-derived CDR1 and CDR2 are MDHEN and SYDVKM. This CDR3 region has 13 residues. DNA for the CDR3: TGTGCCAGCAGTATACAGGGGGCGGCGGGCTACACCTTC. It specifies CASSIQGAAGYTF.

The chain recombines TRBV28 with TRBJ2-5, with D unclear. Trimming took off 5 bases at V and 4 bases at J, with 5 bases between the two ends. Germline-derived CDR1 and CDR2 are MDHEN and SYDVKM. The CDR3 totals 11 residues. The CDR3 nucleotides are TGTGCCAGCAGTACACCAGAGACCCAGTACTTC. Its translation: CASSTPETQYF.

This clone was detected a few times. V is TRBV30 and J is TRBJ2-7; TRBD2 aligns across 9 bases. The CDR3 loop spans 13 amino acids. Germline V gene sequence: CDR1 GTSNPN, CDR2 SVGIG (reference sequence). Trimming cost V 3 bases and J 5 bases; bases outside gene matches: 5. CDR3 loop: CAWRGGLANEQYF. The DNA for the CDR3 is TGTGCCTGGAGGGGGGGACTAGCCAACGAGCAGTACTTC.